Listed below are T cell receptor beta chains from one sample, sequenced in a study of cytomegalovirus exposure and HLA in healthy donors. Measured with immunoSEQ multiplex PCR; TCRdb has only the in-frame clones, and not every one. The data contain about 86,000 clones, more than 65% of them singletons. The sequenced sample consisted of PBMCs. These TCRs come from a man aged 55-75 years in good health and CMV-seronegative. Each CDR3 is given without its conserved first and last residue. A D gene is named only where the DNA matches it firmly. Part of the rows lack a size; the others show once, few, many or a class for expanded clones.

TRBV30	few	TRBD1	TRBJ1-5	AWNRGNSNQPQH
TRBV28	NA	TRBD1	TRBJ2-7	ASSYFVRDRFTYEQY
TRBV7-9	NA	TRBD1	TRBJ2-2	ASSLRGRGTGELF
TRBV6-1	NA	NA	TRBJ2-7	ASSVRQDYEQY
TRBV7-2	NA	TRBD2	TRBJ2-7	ASSWTSGNYEQY
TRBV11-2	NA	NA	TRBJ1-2	ASSLSGGYT
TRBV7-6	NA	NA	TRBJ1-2	ASSLDGGGSNGYT
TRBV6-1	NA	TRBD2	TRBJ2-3	ASSEFRTSGRRSSTDTQY
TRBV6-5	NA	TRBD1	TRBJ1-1	ASSYEVPGQGAEAF
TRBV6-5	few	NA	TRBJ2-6	ASKLSSGANVLT
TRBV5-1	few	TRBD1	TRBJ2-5	ASSIQGDRPETQY
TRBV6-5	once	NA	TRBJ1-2	ASSRSGRTGYT
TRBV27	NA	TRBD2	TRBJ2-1	ASRVAGGPWGYNEQF
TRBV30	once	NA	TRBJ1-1	AWRKSREGPEAF
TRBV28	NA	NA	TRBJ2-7	ASSLGGYEQY
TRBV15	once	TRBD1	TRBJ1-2	ATSTYRGGYT
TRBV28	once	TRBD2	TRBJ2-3	ASRASGSPDTQY
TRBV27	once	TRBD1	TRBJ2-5	ASSLLQGAKTQY
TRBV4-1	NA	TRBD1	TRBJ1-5	ASSQGPTGGANQPQH
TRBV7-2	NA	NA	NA	ASSTQLAVEQY
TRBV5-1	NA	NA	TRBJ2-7	ASSLNTDSPEQY
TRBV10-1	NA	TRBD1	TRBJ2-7	ASSDPGQGYEQY
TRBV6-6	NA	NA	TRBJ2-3	ASNPTSSDTQY
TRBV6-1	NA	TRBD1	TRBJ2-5	ASRGDRESQTQY